This TCR beta chain comes out of a study of T cell responses to AZD1222 COVID-19 vaccine. TCRdb's table, derived via immunoSEQ multiplex PCR, lists solely in-frame clones and lacks some. Of about 120,000 clones in the sample, around 89% were seen once. Whole-study findings and limits: Spike-specific TCR breadth and depth rose after two AZD1222 doses. In all cases, repertoires were sampled only after the peak T cell response.

Note on this clone: Its target is not known. This sample also contains other DNA sequences that code for the same CDR3.

Germline V lookup: CDR1 SGHRS, CDR2 YFSETQ. The CDR3 extends over 15 amino acids. Trimming cost V 0 bases and J 0 bases, with 6 bases left between them. The chain combines TRBV5-1 with TRBJ2-2, with D possibly being TRBD1 or TRBD2 (5 bases each). The sequencing used peripheral blood, collected on day 0 of MenACWY control vaccination. The sequence was obtained from an adult in good health. CDR3 bases: TGCGCCAGCAGCTTGGGGGGGACGAACACCGGGGAGCTGTTTTTT. It specifies CASSLGGTNTGELFF.